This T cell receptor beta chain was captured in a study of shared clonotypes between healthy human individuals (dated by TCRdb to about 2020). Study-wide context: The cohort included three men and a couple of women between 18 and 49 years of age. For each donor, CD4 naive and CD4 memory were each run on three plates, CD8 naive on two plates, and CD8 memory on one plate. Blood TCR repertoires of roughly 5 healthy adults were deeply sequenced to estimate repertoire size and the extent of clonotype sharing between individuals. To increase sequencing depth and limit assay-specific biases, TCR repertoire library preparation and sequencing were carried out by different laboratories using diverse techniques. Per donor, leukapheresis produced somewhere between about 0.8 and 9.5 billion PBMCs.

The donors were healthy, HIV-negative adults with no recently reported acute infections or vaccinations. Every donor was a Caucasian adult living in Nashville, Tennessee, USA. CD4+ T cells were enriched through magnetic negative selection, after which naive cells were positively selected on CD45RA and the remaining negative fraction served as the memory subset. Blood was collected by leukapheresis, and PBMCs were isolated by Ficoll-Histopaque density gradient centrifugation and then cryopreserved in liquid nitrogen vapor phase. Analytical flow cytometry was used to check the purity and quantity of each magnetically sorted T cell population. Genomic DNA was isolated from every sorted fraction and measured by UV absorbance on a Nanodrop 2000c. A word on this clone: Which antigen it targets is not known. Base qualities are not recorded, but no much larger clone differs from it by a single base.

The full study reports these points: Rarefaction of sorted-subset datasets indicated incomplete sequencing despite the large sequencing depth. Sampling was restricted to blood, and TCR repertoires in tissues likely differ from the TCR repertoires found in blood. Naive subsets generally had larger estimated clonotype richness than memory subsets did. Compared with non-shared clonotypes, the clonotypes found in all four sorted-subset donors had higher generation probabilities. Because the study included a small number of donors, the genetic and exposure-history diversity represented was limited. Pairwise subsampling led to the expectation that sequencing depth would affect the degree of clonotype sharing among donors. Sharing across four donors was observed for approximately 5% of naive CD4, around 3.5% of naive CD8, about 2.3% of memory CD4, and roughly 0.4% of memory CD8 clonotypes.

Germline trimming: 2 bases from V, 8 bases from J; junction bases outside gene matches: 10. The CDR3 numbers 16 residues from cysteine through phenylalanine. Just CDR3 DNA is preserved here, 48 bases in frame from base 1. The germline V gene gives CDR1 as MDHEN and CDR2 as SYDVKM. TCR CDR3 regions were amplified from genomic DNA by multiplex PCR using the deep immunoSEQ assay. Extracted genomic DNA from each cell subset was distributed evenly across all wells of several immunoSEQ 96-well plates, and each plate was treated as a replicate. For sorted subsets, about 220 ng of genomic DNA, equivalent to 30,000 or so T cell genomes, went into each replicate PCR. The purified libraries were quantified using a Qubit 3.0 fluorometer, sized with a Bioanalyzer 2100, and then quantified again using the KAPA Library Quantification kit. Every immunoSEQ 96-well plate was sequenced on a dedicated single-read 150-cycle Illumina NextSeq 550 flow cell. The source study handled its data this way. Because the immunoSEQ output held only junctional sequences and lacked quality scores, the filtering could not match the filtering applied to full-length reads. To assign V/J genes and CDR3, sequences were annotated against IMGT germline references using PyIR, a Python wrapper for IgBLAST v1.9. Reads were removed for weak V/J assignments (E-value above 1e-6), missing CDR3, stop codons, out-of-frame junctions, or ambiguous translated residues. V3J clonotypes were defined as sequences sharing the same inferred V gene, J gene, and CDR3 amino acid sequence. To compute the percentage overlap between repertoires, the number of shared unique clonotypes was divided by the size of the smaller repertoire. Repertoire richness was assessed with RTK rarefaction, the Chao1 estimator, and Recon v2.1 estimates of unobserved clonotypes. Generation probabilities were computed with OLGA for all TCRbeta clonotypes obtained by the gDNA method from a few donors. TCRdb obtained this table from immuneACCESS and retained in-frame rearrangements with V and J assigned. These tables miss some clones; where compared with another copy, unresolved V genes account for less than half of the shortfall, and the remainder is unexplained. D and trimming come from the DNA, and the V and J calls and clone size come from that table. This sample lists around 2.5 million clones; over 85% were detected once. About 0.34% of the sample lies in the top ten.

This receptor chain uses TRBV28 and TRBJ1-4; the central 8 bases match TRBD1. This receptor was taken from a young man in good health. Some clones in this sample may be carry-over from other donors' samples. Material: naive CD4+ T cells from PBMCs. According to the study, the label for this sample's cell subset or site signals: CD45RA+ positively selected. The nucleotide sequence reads TGTGCCAGCAGTTTAGGGTCCGCAGGGGGCCTGGAAAAACTGTTTTTT. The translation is CASSLGSAGGLEKLFF.